The 2 T cell receptor beta chains below all came from one sample that was sequenced in a study of CD8 T cells in ankylosing spondylitis. Their target antigens are unknown. General study results and limits: There was a TCR beta motif, made of several highly homologous variants, that appeared characteristic of ankylosing spondylitis blood.

TCRdb re-derived calls from the 5' RACE reads in MiXCR, one entry per CDR3 protein. The sample carries about 400,000 distinct CDR3 sequences, under 25% recorded once. What was sequenced was blood, either unsorted or a sorted T cell fraction (not recorded which). These receptors were collected from a male donor with ankylosing spondylitis.

The table lists this clonotype with many counts. The rearrangement joins TRBV5-1 to TRBJ2-3; possible D gene TRBD2, 5 bases. In germline, CDR1 is SGHRS, CDR2 YFSETQ. Between the trimmed V and J ends, which lost 4 bases and 8 bases, there was a span of 8 bases. The CDR3 loop spans 11 amino acids. The CDR3 reads CASSTEGTQYF. For the CDR3, the DNA is TGCGCCAGCAGCACTGAGGGTACGCAGTATTTT. The full variable domain, in which reference TRBV5-1 and TRBJ2-3 provide the parts outside the CDR3, is KAGVTQTPRYLIKTRGQQVTLSCSPISGHRSVSWYQQTPGQGLQFLFEYFSETQRNKGNFPGRFSGRQFSNSRSEMNVSTLELGDSALYLCASSTEGTQYFGPGTRLTVL.

This clonotype appeared a few times. The V and J genes are TRBV5-6 and TRBJ2-5; TRBD2 matches 8 bases. After removal of 4 bases from V and 4 bases from J, the junction contained 9 bases not matched to a gene. CDR3 size: 15 residues. CDR1 SGHDT and CDR2 YYEEEE come from the germline V gene. CDR3: CASSRLSGSGETQYF. CDR3 nucleotides: TGTGCCAGCAGCCGACTAAGCGGGAGTGGAGAGACCCAGTACTTC.